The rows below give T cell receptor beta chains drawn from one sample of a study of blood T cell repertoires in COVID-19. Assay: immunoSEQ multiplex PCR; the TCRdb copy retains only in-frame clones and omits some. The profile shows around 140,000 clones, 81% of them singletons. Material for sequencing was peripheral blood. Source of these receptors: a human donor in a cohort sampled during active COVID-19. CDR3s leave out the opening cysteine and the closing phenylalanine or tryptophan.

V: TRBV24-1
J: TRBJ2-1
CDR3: ATSTGLPDTWGLEQF

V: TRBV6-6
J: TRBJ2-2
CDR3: ASRPGTGSSGELF

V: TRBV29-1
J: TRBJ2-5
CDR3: SVEKLETGETQY

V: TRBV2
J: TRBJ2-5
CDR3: ASSGQSVLETQY

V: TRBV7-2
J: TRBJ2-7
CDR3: ASSLLAGENYEQY

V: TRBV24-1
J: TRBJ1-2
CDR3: ATSSGTNYGYT

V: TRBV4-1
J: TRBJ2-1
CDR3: ASSERLAGRPANEQF

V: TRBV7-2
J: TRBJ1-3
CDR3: ASSRDSYTIY

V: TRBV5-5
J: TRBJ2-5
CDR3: ASSRQGETQY

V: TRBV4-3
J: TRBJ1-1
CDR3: ASSQTGNTEAF

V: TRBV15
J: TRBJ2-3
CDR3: ATSRETSGGTQY

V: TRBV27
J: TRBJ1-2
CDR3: ASSFLDPSSSGAGYT

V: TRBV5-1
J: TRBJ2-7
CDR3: ASSLATSGAYEQY

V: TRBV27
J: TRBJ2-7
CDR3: ASTTRGLREQY

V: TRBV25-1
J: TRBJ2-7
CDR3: ANPGTSPTEQY

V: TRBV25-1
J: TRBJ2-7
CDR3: ASLGPGGIYEQY

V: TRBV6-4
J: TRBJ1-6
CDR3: ASSEDRAYNSPLH

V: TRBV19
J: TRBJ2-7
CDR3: ASSATGQGEYEQY

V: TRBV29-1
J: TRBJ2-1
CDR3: SAGGLAGVEQF

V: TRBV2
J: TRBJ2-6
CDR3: ASRRTSGANVLT

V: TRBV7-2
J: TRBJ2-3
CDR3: ASSLQSGTSQDTQY

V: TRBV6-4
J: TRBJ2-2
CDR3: ASRRVMDTGELF

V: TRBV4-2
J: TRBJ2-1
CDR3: ASSQLADNEQF

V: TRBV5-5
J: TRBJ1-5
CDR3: ASSQLGQGFDQPQH

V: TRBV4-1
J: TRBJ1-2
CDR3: ASSQAGGHYGYT

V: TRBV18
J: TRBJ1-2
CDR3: ASSPPGTGGVGYT

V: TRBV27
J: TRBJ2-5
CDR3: ASSLSGFWGGETQY

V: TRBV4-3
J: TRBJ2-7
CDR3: ASSQDGTSGPSYEQY

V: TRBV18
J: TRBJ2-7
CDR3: ASSPSRGGGTGTYEQY

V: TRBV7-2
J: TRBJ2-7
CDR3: ASSLVVDWSRESYEQY

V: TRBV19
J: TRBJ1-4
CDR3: ASSSSAGFEKLF

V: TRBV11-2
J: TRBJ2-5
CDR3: ASSLDGGETQY

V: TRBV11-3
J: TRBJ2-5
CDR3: ASSLTTGGLAALCVETQY

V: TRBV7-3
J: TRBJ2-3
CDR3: ASSRTGRGTDTQY

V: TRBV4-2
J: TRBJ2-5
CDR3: ASSQDRGQETQY

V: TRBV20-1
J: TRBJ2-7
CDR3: SALAGLEQY

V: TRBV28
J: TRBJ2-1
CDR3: ASSFSGGEQF

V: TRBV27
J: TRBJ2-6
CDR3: ASRGLGSGANVLT

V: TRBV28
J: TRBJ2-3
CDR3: ASSSTNAAQY

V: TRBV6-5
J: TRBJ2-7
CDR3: ASLTGGSYEQY

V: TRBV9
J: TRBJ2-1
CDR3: ASSLTGVPYNEQF

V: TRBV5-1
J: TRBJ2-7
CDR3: ASSLDGSGSYEQY

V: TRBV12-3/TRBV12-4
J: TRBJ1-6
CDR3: ASRRQGDSPLH

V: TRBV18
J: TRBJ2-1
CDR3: ASSPSTSGAYNEQF

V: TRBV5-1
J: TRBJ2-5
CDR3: ASSQALETQY

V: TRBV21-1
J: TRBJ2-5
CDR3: ASSMGGGLAGFQETQY

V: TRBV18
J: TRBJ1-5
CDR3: ASSPQTGAREPQH

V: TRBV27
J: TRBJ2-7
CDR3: ASSLTGGVEQY

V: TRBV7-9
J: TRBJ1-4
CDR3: ASTWAGLNEKLF

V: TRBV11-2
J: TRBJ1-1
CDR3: ASSLTDNLNTEAF

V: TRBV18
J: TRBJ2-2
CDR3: ASSPTGTGDTGELF

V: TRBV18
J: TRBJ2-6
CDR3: ASSPVTGAGANVLT

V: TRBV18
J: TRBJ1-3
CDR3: ASSPPPQGNTIY

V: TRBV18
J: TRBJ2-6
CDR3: ASSPTDLLSPGANVLT

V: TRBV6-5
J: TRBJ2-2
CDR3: ASRFDRVTGELF

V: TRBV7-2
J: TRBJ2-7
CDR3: ASSPPGLGAYEQY

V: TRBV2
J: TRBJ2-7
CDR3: ASSGGQGYEQY

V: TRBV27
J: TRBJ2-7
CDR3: ASSLWAPAGEDYEQY

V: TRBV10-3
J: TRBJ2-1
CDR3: AISDPPGLAGRGSYNEQF